Listed below are T cell receptor beta chains from one sample, sequenced in a study of cytomegalovirus exposure and HLA in healthy donors. Clones were read by immunoSEQ multiplex PCR, and TCRdb kept only the in-frame ones, dropping some. The sample lists 95,000 to 150,000 clones; roughly 80% were seen once. The sample consisted of PBMCs. The source is a woman aged 35 to 49 in good health and CMV-seropositive. CDR3s include the opening cysteine and the closing phenylalanine or tryptophan. Each record gives: clone size, J gene, D gene, V gene, CDR3 DNA, CDR3 protein. D genes are given only for firm matches. Size values are once, few and many counts, or a class for expanded clones, and some rows have none.

>-|TRBJ2-2|-|TRBV5-4
TGTGCCAGCAGCTTGCAGGGGAACACCGGGGAGCTGTTTTTT
CASSLQGNTGELFF
>once|TRBJ2-5|-|TRBV5-1
TGCGCCAGCAGCTTACTCCGCAGCGCCCAAGAGACCCAGTACTTC
CASSLLRSAQETQYF
>-|TRBJ1-1|-|TRBV11-2
TGTGCCAGCAGCTTAGATTATCTGAACACTGAAGCTTTCTTT
CASSLDYLNTEAFF
>-|TRBJ2-5|TRBD2|TRBV2
TGTGCCAGCAGTGGGACTAGGACCCAGTACTTC
CASSGTRTQYF
>-|TRBJ1-4|TRBD1|TRBV7-9
TGTGCCAGCAGCCCCCCGGGACAGGGGCAGTTTGAAAAACTGTTTTTT
CASSPPGQGQFEKLFF
>few|TRBJ1-1|TRBD1|TRBV6-1
TGTGCCAGCAGCCCAGACAGGGGGGGCATAACTGAAGCTTTCTTT
CASSPDRGGITEAFF
>-|TRBJ1-6|-|TRBV6-5
TGTGCCAGCTCCCGCGAGGAGCGTTCACCCCTCCACTTT
CASSREERSPLHF
>-|TRBJ2-7|TRBD1|TRBV9
TGTGCCAGCAGCGTGGGACAGGGAGGCTACGAGCAGTACTTC
CASSVGQGGYEQYF
>-|TRBJ2-7|TRBD2|TRBV10-1
TGCGCCAGCAGTGAGAGTCGGCTAGCGGTCTACGAGCAGTACTTC
CASSESRLAVYEQYF
>-|TRBJ2-5|-|TRBV5-4
TGTGCCAGCAGCTTGTACGGCGGTTTGGACCAAGAGACCCAGTACTTC
CASSLYGGLDQETQYF
>few|TRBJ1-2|TRBD1|TRBV9
TGTGCCAGCAGCGTAGAGAACAGGGGGCCGAAATATGGCTACACCTTC
CASSVENRGPKYGYTF
>few|TRBJ2-2|-|TRBV5-8
TGTGCCAGCAGCTTGGTTCGGCCCGGGGGCACCGGGGAGCTGTTTTTT
CASSLVRPGGTGELFF
>once|TRBJ2-7|TRBD2|TRBV7-9
TGTGCCAGCAGCTTAGGGGGCGGGAGGGTCCCCTACGAGCAGTACTTC
CASSLGGGRVPYEQYF
>-|TRBJ2-7|TRBD2|TRBV6-5
TGTGCCAGCAGTTACATAGCGGGGGGTTCCTACGAGCAGTACTTC
CASSYIAGGSYEQYF
>-|TRBJ2-7|TRBD1|TRBV7-9
TGTGCCAGCAGCTCAGCCGGGACAGGGGACTACGAGCAGTACTTC
CASSSAGTGDYEQYF
>few|TRBJ1-1|TRBD1|TRBV4-3
TGCGCCAGCAGCCAAGATATAATCCCCGGGACAGGGGAGGATGAAGCTTTCTTT
CASSQDIIPGTGEDEAFF
>-|TRBJ2-1|TRBD2|TRBV30
TGTGCCTGGAGCCCCGGGACTAGCGGGAACTCCTACAATGAGCAGTTCTTC
CAWSPGTSGNSYNEQFF
>-|TRBJ1-1|TRBD1|TRBV5-4
TGTGCCAGCAGCCGAGACAGGGGGAACACTGAAGCTTTCTTT
CASSRDRGNTEAFF
>-|TRBJ2-2|TRBD1|TRBV4-2
TGTGCCAGCAGCCAGGGGACAGCCACGAACACCGGGGAGCTGTTTTTT
CASSQGTATNTGELFF
>-|TRBJ1-1|-|TRBV19
TGTGCCAGTAGTATAAACAGACAAAACACTGAAGCTTTCTTT
CASSINRQNTEAFF
>-|TRBJ2-1|TRBD1|TRBV5-1
TGCGCCAGCAGTATCACGGCCCAGGGGGAGAATGAGCAGTTCTTC
CASSITAQGENEQFF
>-|TRBJ1-1|-|TRBV5-1
TGCGCCAGCCGACCACCGGGACACTCGAACACTGAAGCTTTCTTT
CASRPPGHSNTEAFF
>few|TRBJ1-5|-|TRBV6-5
TGTGCCAGCAGGGGGGCCGGGGGGATCAATCAGCCCCAGCATTTT
CASRGAGGINQPQHF
>-|TRBJ1-5|-|TRBV6-5
TGTGCCAGCAGTTACTCAGGTGGCAGGGACAATCAGCCCCAGCATTTT
CASSYSGGRDNQPQHF
>-|TRBJ1-1|-|TRBV4-1
TGCGCCAGCAGCCGCTCCCCCAGGATTTCCGACACTGAAGCTTTCTTT
CASSRSPRISDTEAFF
>few|TRBJ1-5|TRBD1|TRBV19
TGTGCCAGTAAGGACAGGGAAAATCAGCCCCAGCATTTT
CASKDRENQPQHF
>-|TRBJ2-1|-|TRBV5-1
TGCGCCAGCAGCCAGGAACAGAGTCTCTACAATGAGCAGTTCTTC
CASSQEQSLYNEQFF
>few|TRBJ1-6|-|TRBV7-9
TGTGCCAGCAGCTATAATAATTCACCCCTCCACTTT
CASSYNNSPLHF
>-|TRBJ2-5|-|TRBV2
TGTGCCAGCAGCTTACAGAATGGGGAGACCCAGTACTTC
CASSLQNGETQYF
>-|TRBJ1-5|TRBD1|TRBV4-3
TGCGCCAGCAGCCAAGGCCACAGGGGTGATCAGCCCCAGCATTTT
CASSQGHRGDQPQHF
>-|TRBJ1-2|TRBD1|TRBV19
TGTGCCAGTACCCCGAACAGGGGGCCCTATGGCTACACCTTC
CASTPNRGPYGYTF
>-|TRBJ2-7|-|TRBV5-1
TGCGCCAGCAGCTTGGATCCTAGCGTCGAGCAGTACTTC
CASSLDPSVEQYF
>-|TRBJ2-5|TRBD1|TRBV6-5
TGTGCCAGCAGTTACGGGACAGGTGGTATACAAGAGACCCAGTACTTC
CASSYGTGGIQETQYF
>-|TRBJ2-7|TRBD2|TRBV7-2
TGTGCCAGCAGCGTAGTACCGGGACTAGCGGGATCCTACGAGCAGTACTTC
CASSVVPGLAGSYEQYF
>-|TRBJ1-6|TRBD1|TRBV5-6
TGTGCCAGCAGCTTGGAGGGGGCCGCCGCCAGCTCCTATAATTCACCCCTCCACTTT
CASSLEGAAASSYNSPLHF
>-|TRBJ2-7|-|TRBV29-1
TGCAGCGTTGAAGGCCGGAGCCACGAGCAGTACTTC
CSVEGRSHEQYF
>-|TRBJ1-1|-|TRBV9
TGTGCCAGCAGCGTAGATCCAGGGAGGGACACTGAAGCTTTCTTT
CASSVDPGRDTEAFF
>-|TRBJ2-7|TRBD1|TRBV9
TGTGCCAGCAGCGTAGGGGCCGGGACAGAGAACTACGAGCAGTACTTC
CASSVGAGTENYEQYF
>-|TRBJ2-3|TRBD2|TRBV7-2
TGTGCCAGCAGCTTGAATAGCGGGAGCGCAGGAGATACGCAGTATTTT
CASSLNSGSAGDTQYF
>-|TRBJ1-6|TRBD1|TRBV4-3
TGCGCCAGCAGCCAGACTACGGACAGGGTGAGTGGTTCACCCCTCCACTTT
CASSQTTDRVSGSPLHF
>-|TRBJ2-3|TRBD2|TRBV9
TGTGCCAGCAGCGTAGGGGCGGGAGTGGAAGATACGCAGTATTTT
CASSVGAGVEDTQYF
>-|TRBJ2-1|TRBD2|TRBV10-3
TGTGCCATCAGTGAGTCAGGGTCTAGCGGCTACAATGAGCAGTTCTTC
CAISESGSSGYNEQFF
>-|TRBJ1-4|-|TRBV11-2
TGTGCCAGCAGCTTCGGGGCTAATGAAAAACTGTTTTTT
CASSFGANEKLFF
>-|TRBJ2-2|-|TRBV19
TGTGCCAGTAGTATTGCAGGGAACACCGGGGAGCTGTTTTTT
CASSIAGNTGELFF
>-|TRBJ1-1|-|TRBV7-2
TGTGCCAGCAGCTCCGGGTTGAACACTGAAGCTTTCTTT
CASSSGLNTEAFF
>-|TRBJ1-2|-|TRBV15
TGTGCCACCAGCAGAGATAGTAGCAGACAGAGAGGTGGCTACACCTTC
CATSRDSSRQRGGYTF
>-|TRBJ1-1|TRBD1|TRBV6-6
TGTGCCAGCACTAACGACAGGGCCAACACTGAAGCTTTCTTT
CASTNDRANTEAFF
>-|TRBJ1-1|TRBD1|TRBV7-2
TGTGCCAGCAGACCGGGACAGCTGAACACTGAAGCTTTCTTT
CASRPGQLNTEAFF